The rows below give T cell receptor beta chains drawn from one sample of a study of control samples from healthy donors and cancer patients. Measured with immunoSEQ multiplex PCR; TCRdb has only the in-frame clones, and not every one. The table lists about 98,000 clones, approximately 82% of them singletons. Source material: blood. The receptors originated from a man aged 60 to 75 in good health. Both conserved end residues are part of each CDR3. A D gene is named only where the DNA matches it firmly. Only some rows state a clone size, as once, few, many or a class for expanded clones.

TRBJ1-4,NA,TRBV30,TRBD1,TGTGCCTCCGGGACAGGGAGGGAAAAACTGTTTTTT,CASGTGREKLFF
TRBJ2-1,NA,TRBV5-4,NA,TGTGCCAGCAGCTTGGGGGACTCGAGCTCCTACAATGAGCAGTTCTTC,CASSLGDSSSYNEQFF
TRBJ1-6,NA,TRBV6-1,TRBD1,TGTGCCAGCAGTGAAAGGTTAGCGCAGGGGGGTAATTCACCCCTCCACTTT,CASSERLAQGGNSPLHF
TRBJ1-1,NA,TRBV6-2/TRBV6-3,TRBD1,TGTGCCAGCAGTACAGGGGATACTGAAGCTTTCTTT,CASSTGDTEAFF
TRBJ1-5,NA,TRBV2,TRBD1,TGTGCCAGCAGCTGGGACAGGACGATCAATCAGCCCCAGCATTTT,CASSWDRTINQPQHF
TRBJ2-5,NA,TRBV9,NA,TGTGCCAGCAGCGTAGCTGCAAGGGGAGGCCAAGAGACTCAGTACTTC,CASSVAARGGQETQYF
TRBJ2-3,few,TRBV6-1,NA,TGTGCCAGCAGTGAATCTAAGGAAACAGATACGCAGTATTTT,CASSESKETDTQYF
TRBJ2-7,few,TRBV5-4,NA,TGTGCCAGCAGCTTGGCCTCGGGACGGGCCTACGAGCAGTACTTC,CASSLASGRAYEQYF
TRBJ2-3,NA,TRBV19,TRBD2,TGTGCCAGTAGTACCGGGACTAGCGTTTCCACAGATACGCAGTATTTT,CASSTGTSVSTDTQYF
TRBJ2-1,NA,TRBV7-2,TRBD2,TGTGCCAGCAGCACGGCAGCGGGAGGGCAGAATGAGCAGTTCTTC,CASSTAAGGQNEQFF
TRBJ2-1,NA,TRBV12-5,TRBD1,TGTGCTAGTGGTTTGGGACAGGGGGCGCGCAATGAGCAGTTCTTC,CASGLGQGARNEQFF
TRBJ2-5,NA,TRBV5-1,TRBD2,TGCGCCAGCAGCTTAGGTAGCGGGGGTCGGGAGACCCAGTACTTC,CASSLGSGGRETQYF
TRBJ1-6,NA,TRBV7-9,NA,TGTGCCAGCAGCCCACGGGGGTTCGCTAACTCACCCCTCCACTTT,CASSPRGFANSPLHF
TRBJ2-7,NA,TRBV19,NA,TGTGCCAGTAGTATAGTGCCCACCGGGGAGCAGTACTTC,CASSIVPTGEQYF
TRBJ2-1,NA,TRBV5-1,TRBD2,TGCGCCAGCAGCTTCTCGGGGGGGCCCTACAATGAGCAGTTCTTC,CASSFSGGPYNEQFF
TRBJ2-7,NA,TRBV30,TRBD2,TGTGCCTGGAACCCGGGGGGCTACGAGCAGTACTTC,CAWNPGGYEQYF
TRBJ2-1,NA,TRBV10-3,TRBD1,TGTGCCATCAGTGAAGGGGGACAGGGGTACAATGAGCAGTTCTTC,CAISEGGQGYNEQFF
TRBJ2-7,NA,TRBV21-1,NA,TGTGCCAGCAGCAAAGACGACAGGACAGGTACCTACGAGCAGTACTTC,CASSKDDRTGTYEQYF
TRBJ1-2,NA,TRBV5-4,NA,TGTGCCAGCAGCTTGCGTGCGGCGGACTATGGCTACACCTTC,CASSLRAADYGYTF
TRBJ2-5,NA,TRBV5-5,NA,TGTGCCAGCAGCCTGGGAGGCCAAGAGACCCAGTACTTC,CASSLGGQETQYF
TRBJ2-3,NA,TRBV24-1,TRBD2,TGTGCCACCAGTGACACCCCGGGACTAGCGGGAGGGAAAGATACGCAGTATTTT,CATSDTPGLAGGKDTQYF
TRBJ2-7,once,TRBV5-1,NA,TGCGCCAGCAGCTTGTTGTCAGGGGAGTACGAGCAGTACTTC,CASSLLSGEYEQYF
TRBJ1-5,NA,TRBV23-1,NA,TGCGCCAGCAGTCAATCGTGGGGGAATCGCAATCAGCCCCAGCATTTT,CASSQSWGNRNQPQHF
TRBJ2-7,NA,TRBV6-5,NA,TGTGCCAGCAGTTACTCTCAGCAGGGGGGTAGGTACGAGCAGTACTTC,CASSYSQQGGRYEQYF
TRBJ2-7,few,TRBV5-1,NA,TGCGCCAGCAGCTTGGATCAGGAGGCCTACGAGCAGTACTTC,CASSLDQEAYEQYF
TRBJ2-3,NA,TRBV7-3,NA,TGTGCCAGCAGCTTAGCGTTATCCAGCGATACGCAGTATTTT,CASSLALSSDTQYF
TRBJ2-5,NA,TRBV10-1,NA,TGCGCCAGCATATCGCCCGGGACGGTGAGGGGGACCCAGTACTTC,CASISPGTVRGTQYF
TRBJ2-4,NA,TRBV28,NA,TGTGCCAGCAGTTGGGGGACCCCAGTGAAAAACATTCAGTACTTC,CASSWGTPVKNIQYF
TRBJ1-2,NA,TRBV9,NA,TGTGCCAGCAGCGTAGTACCCGGCTATGGCTACACCTTC,CASSVVPGYGYTF
TRBJ2-2,once,TRBV25-1,TRBD1,TGTGCCAGCGGAACAGGGGCCACCGGGGAGCTGTTTTTT,CASGTGATGELFF
TRBJ1-1,NA,TRBV2,TRBD1,TGTGCCAGCTCTGGACAGGGGGCTTCTGAAGCTTTCTTT,CASSGQGASEAFF
TRBJ2-7,NA,TRBV3-1/TRBV3-2,TRBD1,TGTGCCAGCAGCCTGACAGGGGGTCTCGCCGAGCAGTACTTC,CASSLTGGLAEQYF
TRBJ2-3,NA,TRBV3-1/TRBV3-2,TRBD1,TGTGCCAGCACTAAACAGGGGGGTTACACAGATACGCAGTATTTT,CASTKQGGYTDTQYF
TRBJ1-3,once,TRBV5-1,NA,TGCGCCAGCAGCCCCGAGGTGGGAAACACCATATATTTT,CASSPEVGNTIYF
TRBJ2-1,NA,TRBV29-1,TRBD2,TGCAGCGTCAAAGCGGGAGGGGAAAATGAGCAGTTCTTC,CSVKAGGENEQFF
TRBJ2-3,few,TRBV28,NA,TGTGCCAGCAGCCGTATTGGCGGATCGGGCGCAGATACGCAGTATTTT,CASSRIGGSGADTQYF
TRBJ2-7,NA,TRBV30,NA,TGTGCCTGGAGGGGAACCCACTACGAGCAGTACTTC,CAWRGTHYEQYF
TRBJ2-7,NA,TRBV7-8,NA,TGTGCCAGCAGCTTCAGGGAAGACGAGCAGTACTTC,CASSFREDEQYF
TRBJ2-1,NA,TRBV14,TRBD2,TGTGCCAGCAGCTGGTGGGCTAGCGGGGCTAATGAGCAGTTCTTC,CASSWWASGANEQFF
TRBJ1-2,NA,TRBV7-9,NA,TGTGCCAGCAGCTTACGTGAGGGCGCGTCCTATGGCTACACCTTC,CASSLREGASYGYTF
TRBJ2-1,NA,TRBV12-5,TRBD2,TGTGCTAGTGGTTTGGTTAGCGGGGGGAATTATTACAATGAGCAGTTCTTC,CASGLVSGGNYYNEQFF
TRBJ1-1,NA,TRBV12-3/TRBV12-4,NA,TGTGCCAGCAGTATTGAACCGGGCACTGAAGCTTTCTTT,CASSIEPGTEAFF
TRBJ2-7,NA,TRBV5-4,TRBD2,TGTGCCAGCAGCTTTCCTAGCGGGGGCTTCTACGAGCAGTACTTC,CASSFPSGGFYEQYF
TRBJ2-3,NA,TRBV2,NA,TGTGCCAGCACCCGCCGATGGCGGGGAGGAACTAGCACAGATACGCAGTATTTT,CASTRRWRGGTSTDTQYF
TRBJ2-7,NA,TRBV6-8,NA,TGTGCCAGCAGTCAGAGGTCCGGGCAGGGGGCTACTAGCGGGCCGAAATCCTACGAGCAGTACTTC,CASSQRSGQGATSGPKSYEQYF
TRBJ2-7,once,TRBV5-6,NA,TGTGCCAGCAGCAGGAACGGGGTTGCGGCCGAGCAGTACTTC,CASSRNGVAAEQYF
TRBJ2-4,NA,TRBV2,NA,TGTGCCAGCCTCGCGCTAGCCAAAAACATTCAGTACTTC,CASLALAKNIQYF